One and the same sample provided the 25 T cell receptor beta chains below, sequenced in a study of identical twins. TCRdb ran MiXCR on the 5' RACE reads and lists one entry per CDR3 protein. This table holds 640,000 or so distinct CDR3 sequences, approximately 6% found once. Input material: naive T cells sorted from blood. The origin of the receptors is a man between 18 and 35 years old in good health.

The rearrangement joins TRBV27 to TRBJ2-3; D remains ambiguous. CDR3 length equals 15 residues. Trimming took 7 bases from V and 0 from J, leaving 14 bases between them. Germline lookup yields CDR1 MNHEY and CDR2 SMNVEV (reference sequence). The CDR3 bases are TGTGCCAGCACCTTACGGATCTCTAGCACAGATACGCAGTATTTT. Amino acids: CASTLRISSTDTQYF.

The gene calls are TRBV10-2 and TRBJ1-5; no definite D call. The CDR3 has 11 amino acids. Per germline, CDR1 WSHSY and CDR2 SAAADI. V was trimmed by 10 bases and J by 7 bases, leaving 11 bases between them. This CDR3 is CAIRVRQPQHF. Here the CDR3 DNA reads TGCGCCATCCGGGTGAGGCAGCCCCAGCATTTT.

This clonotype has at least ten counts. The rearrangement joins TRBV12-3 or TRBV12-4 to TRBJ2-2; unclear D gene. The CDR3 is 14 residues long. Trimming cost V 6 bases and J 4 bases, with 12 bases left between them. The CDR3 DNA is TGTGCCAGCAGAGATAAGGCACCCACCGGGGAGCTGTTTTTT. This translates into CASRDKAPTGELFF.

This chain connects TRBV11-1 to TRBJ1-2; no clear D gene. Germline V gene sequence: CDR1 SGHAT, CDR2 FQDESV (reference sequence). The CDR3 has 14 residues. V was trimmed by 4 bases and J by 4 bases, leaving 13 bases between them. Here the CDR3 reads CASSSTSTGYGYTF. The CDR3 DNA is TGTGCCAGCAGCTCTACATCGACCGGCTATGGCTACACCTTC.

The sample holds many counts of this clonotype. The V call is TRBV25-1, the J call TRBJ2-3, with D unclear. CDR1 is MGHDK and CDR2 is SYGVNS in the germline V gene. V lost 4 bases, J lost 4 bases, and 9 bases lay in between. CDR3 size: 13 residues. This CDR3 reads CASSVPPADTQYF. The CDR3 coding sequence is TGTGCCAGCAGTGTTCCGCCGGCAGATACGCAGTATTTT.

This clonotype appeared many times. V is TRBV20-1 and J is TRBJ2-5, with 12 positions matching TRBD2. Germline CDR1 is DFQATT and CDR2 is SNEGSKA (reference sequence). V lost 7 bases to trimming and J lost 1 base; unmatched junction nucleotides: 7. This CDR3 is 15 amino acids long. In DNA, the CDR3 is TGCAGTGATCAACTAGCGGGAGGATCCCAAGAGACCCAGTACTTC. This codes for CSDQLAGGSQETQYF.

This clonotype was observed a handful of times. V and J are TRBV4-2 and TRBJ1-1; D remains unclear. This CDR3 has 12 amino acids. Germline V lookup: CDR1 LGHNA, CDR2 YNFKEQ. V lost 0 bases to trimming and J lost 4 bases, with 3 bases between them. CDR3 amino acids: CASSQDTTEAFF. The DNA of the CDR3 is TGTGCCAGCAGCCAAGATACCACTGAAGCTTTCTTT.

This clonotype has more than one count but fewer than ten. This sequence joins TRBV3-1 and TRBJ2-6, with 10 bases lining up with TRBD1. From germline, CDR1 is LGHDT and CDR2 YNNKEL (reference sequence). The CDR3 contains 18 residues. V was pared by 6 bases and J by 1 base, with 9 bases of the junction left unmatched. The CDR3 DNA reads TGTGCCAGCAGGCACGCGGGGACAGGGGCTTCTGGGGCCAACGTCCTGACTTTC. This codes for CASRHAGTGASGANVLTF.

This clonotype has a handful of counts. This chain's CDR3 is CASSFRTSGIEQYV. Here the CDR3 DNA reads TGTGCCAGCAGCTTTCGAACTAGCGGGATCGAGCAGTACGTC. This sequence joins TRBV11-2 and TRBJ2-7; 10 bases are a match to TRBD2. J gave up 6 bases and V 3 bases, and 5 bases lay outside the gene matches. Germline-derived CDR1 and CDR2 are SGHAT and FQNNGV. This CDR3 has 14 amino acids.

This clonotype turned up a few times. This chain joins TRBV5-1 and TRBJ2-2; D is unclear. This CDR3 contains 12 residues. The germline V gene encodes CDR1 SGHRS and CDR2 YFSETQ. V lost 6 bases to trimming and J lost 3 bases, with 6 bases between them. CDR3 sequence (DNA): TGCGCCAGCAATCCGGACACCGGGGAGCTGTTTTTT. The encoded protein is CASNPDTGELFF.

This chain links TRBV28 with TRBJ2-7, with a possible D match to TRBD1 (6 bases). This CDR3 spans 13 amino acids. Germline CDR1 is MDHEN and CDR2 is SYDVKM. V gave up 5 bases and J gave up 6 bases, with 14 bases separating them. CDR3 loop: CASSMDRSGEQYF. The CDR3 DNA is TGTGCCAGCAGTATGGACAGAAGTGGCGAGCAGTACTTC.

A few counts support this clonotype. The rearrangement uses TRBV7-2 and TRBJ2-1; D uncertain. This CDR3 is built from 14 residues. Trimming took 3 bases from V and 5 from J, leaving 11 bases between them. From germline, CDR1 is SGHTA and CDR2 FQGNSA. The CDR3 sequence: CASSFFGSHNEQFF. DNA of the CDR3: TGTGCCAGCAGCTTTTTCGGGTCCCACAATGAGCAGTTCTTC.

This clonotype was found many times. An end of the junction differs from the germline gene, which may be a read error. V gene TRBV12-3 or TRBV12-4 combines with J gene TRBJ2-2; D call uncertain. The length of the CDR3 is 14 residues. CDR3 loop: CASSLVGGTGELFF. CDR3 sequence (DNA): TGCGCCAGCAGCTTGGTCGGCGGCACCGGGGAGCTGTTTTTT.

This clonotype showed up many times. V is TRBV9 and J is TRBJ2-5; TRBD2 matches at 7 bases. The V gene's germline CDR1 is SGDLS and CDR2 YYNGEE. The CDR3 runs 14 residues. With 3 bases clipped from V and 1 base from J, the junction kept 3 bases outside the gene matches. CDR3 bases: TGTGCCAGCAGCGCATCTAGCGGCCAAGAGACCCAGTACTTC. Amino acid sequence: CASSASSGQETQYF. Supplemented by reference TRBV9 and TRBJ2-5, the full variable domain reads DSGVTQTPKHLITATGQRVTLRCSPRSGDLSVYWYQQSLDQGLQFLIQYYNGEERAKGNILERFSAQQFPDLHSELNLSSLELGDSALYFCASSASSGQETQYFGPGTRLLVL.

Many counts were recorded for this clonotype. This sequence joins TRBV5-8 and TRBJ1-2, with D unresolved. CDR3 size: 14 residues. The germline V gene encodes CDR1 SGHTS and CDR2 YDEGEE. Deletions cut 4 bases from V and 0 bases from J, with 10 bases between. As DNA, the CDR3 is TGTGCCAGCAGCCGTGGATATCCTAACTATGGCTACACCTTC. Translating gives CASSRGYPNYGYTF.

This clonotype was observed at least ten times. J is TRBJ2-1 and V is TRBV7-9; weak D call: TRBD2 (5 bases). Trimming took off 5 bases at V and 7 bases at J, with 18 bases between the two ends. The CDR3 has 15 residues. Germline loops: CDR1 SEHNR, CDR2 FQNEAQ (reference sequence). The CDR3 protein is CASSAVVGWENEQFF. The DNA for the CDR3 is TGTGCCAGCAGCGCCGTGGTAGGGTGGGAGAATGAGCAGTTCTTC.

The rearrangement joins TRBV28 to TRBJ2-7; 10 positions agree with TRBD2. Germline trimming cut 3 bases from V and 4 bases from J; bases unmatched to any gene: 9. Germline values: CDR1 MDHEN, CDR2 SYDVKM. The CDR3 totals 16 residues. The DNA for the CDR3 is TGTGCCAGCAGTTTGGCCAGAGCGGGAGGGCCTTACGAGCAGTACTTC. It specifies CASSLARAGGPYEQYF.

This clonotype was seen a few times. This rearrangement joins TRBV16 to TRBJ2-7, with D perhaps matching TRBD1 (5 bases). Germline loops: CDR1 KGHSY, CDR2 FQNENV. With 4 bases removed from V and 2 bases from J, the gap between germline ends came to 12 bases. The CDR3 consists of 14 residues. The CDR3 reads CASSPDSQTYEQYF. The CDR3 region has the DNA TGTGCCAGCAGCCCCGACAGCCAAACCTACGAGCAGTACTTC.

The chain employs TRBV6-5 and TRBJ2-6; D call uncertain. Between the trimmed V and J ends, which lost 2 bases and 0 bases, there was a span of 17 bases. CDR1 is MNHEY and CDR2 is SVGAGI in the germline V gene. This CDR3 is 19 amino acids long. CDR3 coding DNA: TGTGCCAGCAGTTACCCAGCTGTGGGATCCCTCTCTGGGGCCAACGTCCTGACTTTC. Residues: CASSYPAVGSLSGANVLTF.

V is TRBV29-1 and J is TRBJ2-5, with 10 bases identical to TRBD2. The CDR3 extends over 13 amino acids. Germline CDR1 is SQVTM and CDR2 is ANQGSEA. V shed 4 bases and J 6 bases; nucleotides not matched to a gene: 5. The DNA for the CDR3 is TGCAGCGTTGGCTCTAGCGGGAGTCAGACCCAGTACTTC. This encodes CSVGSSGSQTQYF. Variable domain in full (rest from reference TRBV29-1 and TRBJ2-5): SAVISQKPSRDICQRGTSLTIQCQVDSQVTMMFWYRQQPGQSLTLIATANQGSEATYESGFVIDKFPISRPNLTFSTLTVSNMSPEDSSIYLCSVGSSGSQTQYFGPGTRLLVL.

The genes are TRBV29-1 and TRBJ2-2; D gene unclear. The CDR3 loop spans 11 amino acids. Germline V gene lookup returns CDR1 SQVTM and CDR2 ANQGSEA. Trimming stripped 5 bases from V and 4 bases from J, with 5 bases between. CDR3 bases: TGCAGCGTTTATAGCACCGGGGAGCTGTTTTTT. Translated, it gives CSVYSTGELFF.

This clonotype was seen many times. J is TRBJ2-7 and V is TRBV29-1; the D gene is possibly TRBD1 (5 bases). Between the trimmed V and J ends, which lost 4 bases and 1 base, there was a span of 17 bases. This CDR3 is 15 amino acids long. CDR1 and CDR2 (germline): SQVTM, ANQGSEA. Written as DNA, the CDR3 is TGCAGCGTTGGATATCTGGGGCCCAAGTCCTACGAGCAGTACTTC. It yields the protein CSVGYLGPKSYEQYF.

This clonotype was picked up a small number of times. This chain connects TRBV11-2 to TRBJ2-5, with 10 bases fitting TRBD1. This CDR3 contains 15 residues. Germline loops: CDR1 SGHAT, CDR2 FQNNGV. Trimming at V came to 8 bases and at J to 5 bases, leaving 11 bases not matched to a gene. CDR3 sequence reads: CASSALDRGLETQYF. The CDR3, as DNA: TGTGCCAGCTCGGCCCTCGACAGGGGGCTGGAGACCCAGTACTTC.

This clonotype appeared a few times. The chain joins TRBV30 to TRBJ2-2; D unresolved. Germline V gene sequence: CDR1 GTSNPN, CDR2 SVGIG (reference sequence). The V and J ends lost 3 bases and 4 bases respectively, with 6 bases between them. CDR3 length equals 12 residues. CDR3: CAWRPATGELFF. DNA for the CDR3: TGTGCCTGGAGACCAGCCACCGGGGAGCTGTTTTTT. The full variable domain, in which reference TRBV30 and TRBJ2-2 provide the parts outside the CDR3, is SQTIHQWPATLVQPVGSPLSLECTVEGTSNPNLYWYRQAAGRGLQLLFYSVGIGQISSEVPQNLSASRPQDRQFILSSKKLLLSDSGFYLCAWRPATGELFFGEGSRLTVL.

There are many counts of this clonotype. This sequence joins TRBV20-1 and TRBJ2-5, with D unclear. This CDR3 has 12 residues. V dropped 4 bases and J dropped 2 bases, with 8 bases sitting between them. Germline lookup yields CDR1 DFQATT and CDR2 SNEGSKA (reference sequence). The CDR3 region is CSANPEQETQYF. In nucleotides, the CDR3 is TGCAGTGCTAATCCGGAACAAGAGACCCAGTACTTC.